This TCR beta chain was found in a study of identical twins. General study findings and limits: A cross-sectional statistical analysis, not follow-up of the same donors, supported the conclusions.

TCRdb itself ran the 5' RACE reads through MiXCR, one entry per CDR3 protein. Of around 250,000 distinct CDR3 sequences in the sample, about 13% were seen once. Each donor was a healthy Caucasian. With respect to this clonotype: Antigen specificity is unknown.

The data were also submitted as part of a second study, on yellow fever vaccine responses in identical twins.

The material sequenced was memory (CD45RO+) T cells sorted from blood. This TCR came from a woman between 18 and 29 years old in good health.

In DNA form, the CDR3 reads TGTGCCACCAGTGATTCGGGACAGGGGGGAATCCGGGAGCTGTTTTTT. Translated, it gives CATSDSGQGGIRELFF. The chain couples TRBV24-1 to TRBJ2-2, with 11 bases identical to TRBD1. The CDR3 loop spans 16 amino acids. V was pared by 2 bases and J by 9 bases, with 7 bases of the junction left unmatched. The V gene's germline CDR1 is KGHDR and CDR2 SFDVKD.